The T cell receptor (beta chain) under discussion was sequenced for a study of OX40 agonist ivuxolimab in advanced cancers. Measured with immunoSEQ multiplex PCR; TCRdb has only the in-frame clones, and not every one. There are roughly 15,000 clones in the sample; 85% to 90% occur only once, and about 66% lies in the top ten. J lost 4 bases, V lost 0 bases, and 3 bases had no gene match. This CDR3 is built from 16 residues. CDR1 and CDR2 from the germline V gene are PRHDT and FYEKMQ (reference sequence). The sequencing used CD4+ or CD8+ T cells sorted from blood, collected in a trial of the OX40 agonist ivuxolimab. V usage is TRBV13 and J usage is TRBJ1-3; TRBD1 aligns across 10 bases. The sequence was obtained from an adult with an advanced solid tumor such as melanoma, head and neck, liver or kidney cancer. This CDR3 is CASSLGGTGDGNTIYF. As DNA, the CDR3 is TGTGCCAGCAGCTTAGGGGGGACAGGGGACGGAAACACCATATATTTT.